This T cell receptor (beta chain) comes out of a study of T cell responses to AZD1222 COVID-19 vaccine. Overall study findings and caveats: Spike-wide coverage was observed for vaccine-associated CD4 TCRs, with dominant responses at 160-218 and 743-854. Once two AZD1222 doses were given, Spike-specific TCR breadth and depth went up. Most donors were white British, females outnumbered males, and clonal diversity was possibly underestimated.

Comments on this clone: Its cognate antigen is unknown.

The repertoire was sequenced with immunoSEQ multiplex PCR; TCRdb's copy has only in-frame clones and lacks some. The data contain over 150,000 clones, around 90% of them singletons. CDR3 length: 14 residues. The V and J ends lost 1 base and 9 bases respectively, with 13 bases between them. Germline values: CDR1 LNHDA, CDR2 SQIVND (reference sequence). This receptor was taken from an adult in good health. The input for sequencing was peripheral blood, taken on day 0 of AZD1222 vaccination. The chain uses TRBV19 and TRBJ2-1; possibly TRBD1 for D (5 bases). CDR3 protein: CASSIVGLVGEQFF. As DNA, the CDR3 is TGTGCCAGTAGTATAGTGGGGCTAGTGGGTGAGCAGTTCTTC.